What follows are 9 T cell receptor beta chains derived from one specimen sequenced in a study of T cells in Graves' hyperthyroidism and ophthalmopathy. RNA transcripts yielded amplified TCR beta CDR3 regions. First-round RT-PCR targeting the TCR CDR3 was performed with the HTBI primer set. Using its own MiXCR run on the multiplex PCR reads, TCRdb lists one record per CDR3 protein. The table includes approximately 720,000 distinct CDR3 sequences, approximately 19% detected once. Input material: blood. The receptor set was obtained from a woman in her fifties or sixties with Graves' hyperthyroidism that later progressed to Graves' ophthalmopathy.

V usage is TRBV7-9 and J usage is TRBJ2-1; no clear D gene. V was shortened by 5 bases and J by 8 bases, with 13 bases between the two germline ends. This CDR3 region has 13 residues. Germline V gives CDR1 SEHNR, CDR2 FQNEAQ (reference sequence). Here the CDR3 DNA reads TGTGCCAGCAGCCCTCTCCCTGGCGATGAGCAGTTCTTC. Its protein is CASSPLPGDEQFF.

This clonotype was counted only a few times. A junction boundary mismatches the germline segment, possibly from a read error. The chain carries TRBV20-1 and TRBJ1-6; D perhaps matches TRBD1 (5 bases). CDR3 length: 16 residues. CDR1 is DFQATT, CDR2 SNEGSKA, per germline (reference sequence). This CDR3 reads CGANSRELGGRSPLHF. CDR3 nucleotide sequence: TGCGGTGCTAACTCCAGGGAGCTTGGAGGGCGTTCGCCCCTCCACTTT.

The rearrangement uses TRBV29-1 and TRBJ2-3; 11 nucleotides align to TRBD2. The germline V gene encodes CDR1 SQVTM and CDR2 ANQGSEA. V shed 7 bases, J shed 3 bases, and the junction held 6 bases outside the gene matches. The CDR3 totals 14 residues. The CDR3 loop reads CSAPGLAATDTQYF. CDR3 coding DNA: TGCAGCGCACCGGGACTAGCGGCTACAGATACGCAGTATTTT.

The gene calls are TRBV27 and TRBJ2-7; D not certain. V shed 4 bases and J shed 3 bases, with 10 bases lying between them. The CDR3 has 13 residues. Germline-derived CDR1 and CDR2 are MNHEY and SMNVEV (reference sequence). The CDR3 DNA follows: TGTGCCAGCAGTTACACAGAAAACTACGAGCAGTACTTC. Translation: CASSYTENYEQYF.

This clonotype was seen a handful of times. V gene TRBV6-1 combines with J gene TRBJ2-1, with TRBD2 matching 15 bases. The CDR3 runs 17 residues. Germline loops: CDR1 MNHNS, CDR2 SASEGT. Trimming at V came to 8 bases and at J to 0 bases, leaving 5 bases not matched to a gene. For the CDR3, the DNA is TGTGCCAGCGGGGGACTAGCGGGGGGACCCTCCTACAATGAGCAGTTCTTC. As protein: CASGGLAGGPSYNEQFF.

The V and J genes are TRBV20-1 and TRBJ1-6, with 8 nucleotides matching TRBD1. With 6 bases clipped from V and 10 bases from J, the junction kept 11 bases outside the gene matches. The germline gives CDR1 DFQATT, CDR2 SNEGSKA (reference sequence). The CDR3 runs to 14 residues. The CDR3 here is CSAPRQGARSPLHF. In nucleotides, the CDR3 is TGCAGTGCCCCCCGGCAGGGGGCCAGATCACCCCTCCACTTT.

This clonotype was seen ten or more times. The chain combines TRBV11-2 with TRBJ2-3, with 7 positions matching TRBD2. CDR3 length: 17 amino acids. From germline, CDR1 is SGHAT and CDR2 FQNNGV. Unmatched junction bases numbered 9, after V lost 3 bases and J lost 0 bases. For the CDR3, the DNA is TGTGCCAGCAGCTTCCCGCCTAGCGGAGGGAGCACAGATACGCAGTATTTT. It translates to CASSFPPSGGSTDTQYF.

The table lists this clonotype with many counts. The V call is TRBV12-3 or TRBV12-4, the J call TRBJ2-7; 10 bases align to TRBD2. V dropped 3 bases and J dropped 0; count of bases not matched to a gene: 2. The CDR3 is 15 amino acids. The CDR3 nucleotides read TGTGCCAGCAGTTTGGCTAGCGGGGGCTCCTACGAGCAGTACTTC. It encodes CASSLASGGSYEQYF.

This clonotype was found a few times. The chain uses TRBV4-2 and TRBJ2-3; D is unclear. The V gene lost 3 bases and the J gene lost 0 bases, with 16 bases spanning the gap. The germline gives CDR1 LGHNA, CDR2 YNFKEQ. This CDR3 comprises 17 residues. CDR3 nucleotides: TGTGCCAGCAGCCAGGTGCAAGCGCTCTCTAGCACAGATACGCAGTATTTT. Translating gives CASSQVQALSSTDTQYF.